The 27 T cell receptor beta chains given below trace back to one sample, sequenced in a study of shared clonotypes between healthy human individuals (dated by TCRdb to 2018 to 2021). The method was the immunoSEQ multiplex PCR assay. In TCRdb, the immuneACCESS table is reduced to in-frame sequences with V and J assigned. These tables do not hold every clone; where another copy was compared, an unresolved V gene accounts for under half, and the others remain unexplained. Recorded for this sample are about 700,000 clones; about 90% of them occurred a single time. The ten largest make up roughly 24% of the sample. CD8 naive samples were CD45RO-negative cells positively selected for CCR7, giving a CD45RA+CCR7+ population that excluded TemRA cells. The sequencing input was naive CD8+ T cells sorted from blood. The sample's cell subset or site label, in plain terms: CD45RA+CCR7+. Receptors were obtained from a young man in good health.

This chain connects TRBV21-1 to TRBJ2-1; TRBD2 is the table's D call and was not checked against the DNA. TRBV21-1 is flagged as a pseudogene. This CDR3 spans 15 amino acids. The CDR3 DNA reads as TGTGCCAGCAGCAACCGAGCGGGAGGGCCCAATGAGCAGTTCTTC. Translated, it gives CASSNRAGGPNEQFF.

The V gene is TRBV7-9, the J gene TRBJ2-1; 8 bases match TRBD1. The CDR3 extends over 17 amino acids. The V segment lost 5 bases and the J segment 15 bases; nucleotides outside the gene matches: 24. Germline CDR1 reads SEHNR; CDR2 reads FQNEAQ (reference sequence). The DNA for the CDR3 is TGTGCCAGCAGCGACACCGGACAGGGTACGTTAACCCTTCCCGGGTTCTTC. Its translation is CASSDTGQGTLTLPGFF.

The J gene is TRBJ2-5, the V gene TRBV15, with 8 bases matching TRBD1. After removal of 0 bases from V and 4 bases from J, the junction contained 4 bases not matched to a gene. The CDR3 has 15 residues. Germline CDR1 and CDR2: LNHNV and YYDKDF (reference sequence). Here the CDR3 reads CATSREDRVGETQYF. Written as DNA, the CDR3 is TGTGCCACCAGCAGAGAGGACAGGGTGGGAGAGACCCAGTACTTC. Full variable domain (rest looked up from reference TRBV15 and TRBJ2-5): DAMVIQNPRYQVTQFGKPVTLSCSQTLNHNVMYWYQQKSSQAPKLLFHYYDKDFNNEADTPDNFQSRRPNTSFCFLDIRSPGLGDTAMYLCATSREDRVGETQYFGPGTRLLVL.

The chain combines TRBV5-8 with TRBJ2-7; 10 nucleotides align to TRBD2. Germline loops: CDR1 SGHTS, CDR2 YDEGEE. The V gene end was trimmed by 0 bases and the J gene end by 0 bases; junction bases not matched to a gene: 3. The CDR3 loop spans 16 amino acids. The CDR3 protein is CASSLGLAGISYEQYF. As DNA, the CDR3 is TGTGCCAGCAGCTTGGGACTAGCGGGTATCTCCTACGAGCAGTACTTC.

This rearrangement joins TRBV28 to TRBJ2-7; D perhaps matches TRBD2 (6 bases). The CDR3 extends over 18 amino acids. The germline gives CDR1 MDHEN, CDR2 SYDVKM. Trimming shortened V by 4 bases and J by 0 bases, and 22 bases separated the two germline ends. The CDR3 DNA is TGTGCCAGCAGTTCGATCTTAACCCCTGCGGGGAGCTCCTACGAGCAGTACTTC. This encodes CASSSILTPAGSSYEQYF. Combining the CDR3 with reference TRBV28 and TRBJ2-7 gives the whole variable domain DVKVTQSSRYLVKRTGEKVFLECVQDMDHENMFWYRQDPGLGLRLIYFSYDVKMKEKGDIPEGYSVSREKKERFSLILESASTNQTSMYLCASSSILTPAGSSYEQYFGPGTRLTVT.

The V call is TRBV7-9, the J call TRBJ2-7, with D maybe TRBD1 (5 bases). Germline V gives CDR1 SEHNR, CDR2 FQNEAQ (reference sequence). This CDR3 spans 14 amino acids. V lost 5 bases and J lost 5, with 16 bases in between. The CDR3 loop reads CASSTLRVLDEQYF. CDR3 sequence (DNA): TGTGCCAGCAGCACCCTCAGGGTATTGGACGAGCAGTACTTC.

The V gene is TRBV7-9, the J gene TRBJ2-1; no definite D call. The CDR3 contains 13 residues. The germline CDR1 and CDR2 sequences are SEHNR and FQNEAQ (reference sequence). Trimming took off 3 bases at V and 5 bases at J, with 8 bases between the two ends. The CDR3 DNA is TGTGCCAGCAGCTTCGCGGCAAACAATGAGCAGTTCTTC. This codes for CASSFAANNEQFF.

This rearrangement joins TRBV4-3 to TRBJ2-5; D is ambiguous. The germline gives CDR1 LGHNA, CDR2 YSLEER. This CDR3 contains 15 residues. V dropped 0 bases and J dropped 5 bases, with 13 bases sitting between them. The DNA of the CDR3 is TGCGCCAGCAGCCAAGATCCCCAGGTACCGGAGACCCAGTACTTC. This encodes CASSQDPQVPETQYF.

The chain recombines TRBV5-1 with TRBJ2-7, with 7 bases aligning to TRBD1. This CDR3 spans 15 amino acids. The V gene's germline CDR1 is SGHRS and CDR2 YFSETQ. Trimming cost V 4 bases and J 3 bases; bases outside gene matches: 10. CDR3 residues: CASSPTQTGIYEQYF. CDR3 DNA sequence: TGCGCCAGCAGCCCCACCCAGACAGGGATCTACGAGCAGTACTTC.

Remarks on this clone: The same CDR3 arises from other DNA sequences in this sample as well. J is TRBJ2-7 and V is TRBV7-9; TRBD2 matches at 16 bases. The V and J ends lost 5 bases and 4 bases, in that order; junction bases with no gene match: 5. The CDR3 sequence is 16 residues long. Germline values: CDR1 SEHNR, CDR2 FQNEAQ (reference sequence). CDR3 sequence reads: CASSLGLAGGRYEQYF. CDR3 nucleotide sequence: TGTGCCAGCAGCCTGGGACTAGCGGGAGGGCGGTACGAGCAGTACTTC. Full variable domain (outside the CDR3, taken from reference TRBV7-9 and TRBJ2-7): DTGVSQNPRHKITKRGQNVTFRCDPISEHNRLYWYRQTLGQGPEFLTYFQNEAQLEKSRLLSDRFSAERPKGSFSTLEIQRTEQGDSAMYLCASSLGLAGGRYEQYFGPGTRLTVT.

The genes are TRBV6-1 and TRBJ1-1; 9 bases fit TRBD1. The CDR3 spans 12 residues. CDR1 is MNHNS, CDR2 SASEGT, per germline. This CDR3 reads CVETGGNTEAFF. As DNA, the CDR3 is TGTGTAGAGACAGGGGGGAACACTGAAGCTTTCTTT.

The chain links TRBV20-1 to TRBJ2-1, with a tentative D call TRBD2 (6 bases). CDR3 length: 11 residues. V shed 3 bases and J shed 15 bases, with 15 bases lying between them. CDR1 and CDR2 from the germline V gene are DFQATT and SNEGSKA (reference sequence). DNA of the CDR3: TGCAGTGCTAGGGATACGGGAGTACCGTTCTTC. This gives the protein CSARDTGVPFF.

This chain joins TRBV7-6 and TRBJ2-1; 8 bases fit TRBD2. The CDR3 sequence is 16 residues long. J was trimmed by 6 bases and V by 1 base; bases with no gene match: 8. Germline lookup yields CDR1 SGHVS and CDR2 FNYEAQ. In nucleotides, the CDR3 is TGTGCCAGCAGCTTAGAGGCTCTAGCGGGTCCCAATGAGCAGTTCTTC. Its protein product is CASSLEALAGPNEQFF.

The rearrangement links TRBV2 to TRBJ2-3, with D perhaps TRBD1 or TRBD2 (5 bases each). From germline, CDR1 is SNHLY and CDR2 FYNNEI. CDR3 size: 15 residues. Trimming removed 2 bases from V and 6 bases from J, with 15 bases in between. CDR3 sequence: CASSETTGTLDTQYF. The CDR3 DNA reads TGTGCCAGCAGTGAAACCACGGGGACCCTTGATACGCAGTATTTT.

The rearrangement joins TRBV9 to TRBJ1-3; possible D gene TRBD1, 6 bases. The CDR3 consists of 15 residues. Trimming pared 4 bases from V and 0 bases from J, leaving 11 bases between. Germline V gene data show CDR1 as SGDLS and CDR2 as YYNGEE. CDR3 protein: CASSIQGYSGNTIYF. The CDR3 DNA reads as TGTGCCAGCAGCATACAGGGATACTCTGGAAACACCATATATTTT.

The chain combines TRBV18 with TRBJ2-5, with a tentative D call TRBD1 (6 bases). CDR1 and CDR2 (germline): KGHSH, LQKENI. The CDR3 covers 13 residues. V was shortened by 2 bases and J by 4 bases, with 8 bases between the two germline ends. This CDR3 reads CASSPSGVETQYF. DNA for the CDR3: TGTGCCAGCTCACCATCAGGGGTAGAGACCCAGTACTTC.

The rearrangement links TRBV19 to TRBJ2-7, with D possibly TRBD2 on 6 matching bases. The CDR3 spans 14 residues. V was trimmed by 7 bases and J by 0 bases, leaving 13 bases between them. Germline CDR1 LNHDA, CDR2 SQIVND (reference sequence). This chain's CDR3 is CASKQAGPSYEQYF. For the CDR3, the DNA is TGTGCCAGTAAACAGGCGGGACCCTCCTACGAGCAGTACTTC.

This chain joins TRBV4-1 and TRBJ2-7, with TRBD2 matching 14 bases. The CDR3 covers 16 residues. Germline trimming cut 3 bases from V and 5 bases from J; bases unmatched to any gene: 6. CDR1 and CDR2 from the germline V gene are MGHRA and YSYEKL. CDR3 sequence: CASSHPGTSGSDEQYF. The CDR3 bases are TGCGCCAGCAGCCACCCAGGGACTAGCGGGAGCGACGAGCAGTACTTC.

V and J are TRBV7-9 and TRBJ1-1; possibly TRBD1 for D (5 bases). The germline CDR1 and CDR2 sequences are SEHNR and FQNEAQ (reference sequence). V dropped 2 bases and J dropped 3 bases, with 7 bases sitting between them. CDR3 length: 13 amino acids. CDR3 DNA: TGTGCCAGCAGCTTACCGGGGGACACTGAAGCTTTCTTT. Translating gives CASSLPGDTEAFF.

The chain is built from TRBV7-9 and TRBJ2-3, with D perhaps being TRBD1 or TRBD2 (5 bases each). Germline lookup yields CDR1 SEHNR and CDR2 FQNEAQ (reference sequence). V lost 8 bases and J lost 2, with 8 bases in between. The CDR3 runs to 12 residues. The CDR3 DNA sequence: TGTGCCAGCGGGGGAGCCACAGATACGCAGTATTTT. This encodes CASGGATDTQYF.

The chain recombines TRBV5-3 with TRBJ2-7, with 7 bases fitting TRBD2. TRBV5-3 is treated as an ORF (open reading frame) with a function not yet certain. The V gene end was trimmed by 4 bases and the J gene end by 1 base; junction bases not matched to a gene: 8. The CDR3 totals 15 residues. CDR3 sequence reads: CARSPGSGTSYEQYF. The CDR3, as DNA: TGTGCCAGAAGCCCGGGGAGCGGGACTTCCTACGAGCAGTACTTC.

This clone was counted a few times. The J gene is TRBJ1-2, the V gene TRBV28; 9 nucleotides agree with TRBD1. The CDR3 contains 22 residues. CDR1 MDHEN and CDR2 SYDVKM come from the germline V gene. The V segment lost 0 bases and the J segment 1 base; nucleotides outside the gene matches: 21. CDR3 region: CASSLWSGTGSPSHGDNYGYTF. The DNA for the CDR3 is TGTGCCAGCAGTTTATGGTCCGGGACAGGGTCCCCCTCACACGGAGATAACTATGGCTACACCTTC.

The J gene is TRBJ2-3, the V gene TRBV6-1; no reliable D call. V was shortened by 1 base and J by 0 bases, with 5 bases between the two germline ends. CDR1 and CDR2 from the germline V gene are MNHNS and SASEGT. This CDR3 is 14 amino acids long. CDR3 sequence: CASSEVRSTDTQYF. CDR3 sequence (DNA): TGTGCCAGCAGTGAAGTCAGAAGCACAGATACGCAGTATTTT.

The CDR3 reads CASSLDEGFANIQYF. The CDR3, as DNA: TGTGCCAGCAGCTTGGACGAGGGGTTTGCAAACATTCAGTACTTC. This chain links TRBV5-5 with TRBJ2-4; D is tentatively TRBD1 or TRBD2 (5 bases each). The CDR3 runs to 15 residues. Per the germline V gene, CDR1 is SGHKS and CDR2 is YYEKEE (reference sequence). V was trimmed by 0 bases and J by 6 bases, leaving 13 bases between them.

The chain is built from TRBV7-2 and TRBJ2-5; D uncertain. The CDR3 spans 17 residues. The germline V gene encodes CDR1 SGHTA and CDR2 FQGNSA. Trimming shortened V by 2 bases and J by 2 bases, and 18 bases separated the two germline ends. Here the CDR3 DNA reads TGTGCCAGCAGCTTAACTTCACGGAACTCCTATCAAGAGACCCAGTACTTC. It translates to CASSLTSRNSYQETQYF.

The chain carries TRBV2 and TRBJ2-4; 7 bases are a match to TRBD1. After removal of 6 bases from V and 14 bases from J, the junction contained 7 bases not matched to a gene. There are 11 residues in the CDR3. From germline, CDR1 is SNHLY and CDR2 FYNNEI. Here the CDR3 reads CASRGQNNKYF. In DNA, the CDR3 is TGTGCCAGCAGGGGACAGAACAATAAGTACTTC.

The chain recombines TRBV10-1 with TRBJ2-7; no definite D call. Trimming removed 10 bases from V and 4 bases from J, with 8 bases in between. The germline gives CDR1 WNHNN, CDR2 SYGVQD (reference sequence). This CDR3 spans 10 amino acids. This chain's CDR3 is CANPGYEQYF. In DNA, the CDR3 is TGCGCCAACCCTGGATACGAGCAGTACTTC.